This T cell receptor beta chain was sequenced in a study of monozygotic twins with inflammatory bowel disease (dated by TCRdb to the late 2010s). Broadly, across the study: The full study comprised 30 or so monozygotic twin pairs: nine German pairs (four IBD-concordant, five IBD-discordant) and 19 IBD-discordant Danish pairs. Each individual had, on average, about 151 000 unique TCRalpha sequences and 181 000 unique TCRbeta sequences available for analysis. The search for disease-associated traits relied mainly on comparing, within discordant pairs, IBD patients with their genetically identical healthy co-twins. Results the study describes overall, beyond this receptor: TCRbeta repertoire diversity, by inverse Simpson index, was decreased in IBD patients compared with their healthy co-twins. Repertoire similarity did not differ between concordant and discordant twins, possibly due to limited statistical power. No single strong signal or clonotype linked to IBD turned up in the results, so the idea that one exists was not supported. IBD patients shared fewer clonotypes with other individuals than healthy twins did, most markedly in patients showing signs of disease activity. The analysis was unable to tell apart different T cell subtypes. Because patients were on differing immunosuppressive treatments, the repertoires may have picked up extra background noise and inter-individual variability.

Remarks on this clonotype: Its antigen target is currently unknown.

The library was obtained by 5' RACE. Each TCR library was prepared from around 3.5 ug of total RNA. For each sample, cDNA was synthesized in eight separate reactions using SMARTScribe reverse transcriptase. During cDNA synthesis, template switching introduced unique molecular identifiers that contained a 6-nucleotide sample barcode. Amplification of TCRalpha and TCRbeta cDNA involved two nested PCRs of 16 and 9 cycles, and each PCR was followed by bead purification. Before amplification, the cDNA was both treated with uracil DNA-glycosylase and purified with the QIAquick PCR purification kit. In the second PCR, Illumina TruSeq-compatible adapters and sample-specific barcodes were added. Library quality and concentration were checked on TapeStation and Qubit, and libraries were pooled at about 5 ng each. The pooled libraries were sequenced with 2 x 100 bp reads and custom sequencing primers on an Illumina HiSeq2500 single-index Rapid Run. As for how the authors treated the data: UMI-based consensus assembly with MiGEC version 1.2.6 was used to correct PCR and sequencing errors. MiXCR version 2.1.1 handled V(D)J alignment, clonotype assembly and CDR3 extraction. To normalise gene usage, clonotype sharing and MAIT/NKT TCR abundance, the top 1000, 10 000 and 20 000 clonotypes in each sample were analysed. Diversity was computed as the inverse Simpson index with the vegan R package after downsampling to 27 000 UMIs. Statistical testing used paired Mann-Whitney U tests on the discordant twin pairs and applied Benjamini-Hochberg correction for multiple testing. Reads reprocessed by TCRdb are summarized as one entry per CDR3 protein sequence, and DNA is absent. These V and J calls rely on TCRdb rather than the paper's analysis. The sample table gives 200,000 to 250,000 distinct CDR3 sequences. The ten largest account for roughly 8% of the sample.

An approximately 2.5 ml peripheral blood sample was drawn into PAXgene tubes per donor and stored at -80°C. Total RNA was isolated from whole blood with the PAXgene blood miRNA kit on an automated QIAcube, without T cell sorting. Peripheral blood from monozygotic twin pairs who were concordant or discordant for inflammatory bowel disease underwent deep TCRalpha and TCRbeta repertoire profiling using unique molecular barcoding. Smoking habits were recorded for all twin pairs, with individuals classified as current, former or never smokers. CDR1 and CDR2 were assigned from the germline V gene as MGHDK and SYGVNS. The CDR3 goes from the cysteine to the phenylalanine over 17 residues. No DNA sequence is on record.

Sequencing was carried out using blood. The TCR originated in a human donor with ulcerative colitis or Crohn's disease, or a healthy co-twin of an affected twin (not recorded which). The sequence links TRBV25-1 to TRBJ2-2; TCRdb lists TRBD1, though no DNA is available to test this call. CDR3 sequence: CASSEYEGAADTGELFF.